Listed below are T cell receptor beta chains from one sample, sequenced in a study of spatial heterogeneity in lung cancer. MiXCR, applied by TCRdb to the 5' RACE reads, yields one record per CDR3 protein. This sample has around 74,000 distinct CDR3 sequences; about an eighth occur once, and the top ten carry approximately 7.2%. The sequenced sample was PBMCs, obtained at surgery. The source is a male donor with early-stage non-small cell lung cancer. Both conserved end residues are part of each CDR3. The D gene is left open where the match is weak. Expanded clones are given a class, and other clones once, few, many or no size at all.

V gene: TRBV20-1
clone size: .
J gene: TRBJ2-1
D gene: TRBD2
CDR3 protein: CSAYPLAGLYNEQFF
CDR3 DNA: TGCAGTGCGTATCCACTAGCGGGACTCTACAATGAGCAGTTCTTC

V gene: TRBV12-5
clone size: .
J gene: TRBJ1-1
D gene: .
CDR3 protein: CASGKRLDTEAFF
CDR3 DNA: TGTGCTAGTGGTAAGCGGTTGGACACTGAAGCTTTCTTT

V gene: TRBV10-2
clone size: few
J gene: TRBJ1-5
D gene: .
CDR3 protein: CASGGGNQPQHF
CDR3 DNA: TGCGCCAGCGGGGGGGGCAATCAGCCCCAGCATTTT

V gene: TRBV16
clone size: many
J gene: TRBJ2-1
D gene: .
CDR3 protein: CASSQNPSSSYNEQFF
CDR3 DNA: TGTGCCAGCAGCCAGAATCCCTCGAGCTCCTACAATGAGCAGTTCTTC

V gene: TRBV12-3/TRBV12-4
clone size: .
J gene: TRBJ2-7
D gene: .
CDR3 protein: CASSPAGYEQYF
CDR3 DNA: TGTGCCAGCAGTCCTGCAGGGTACGAGCAGTACTTC

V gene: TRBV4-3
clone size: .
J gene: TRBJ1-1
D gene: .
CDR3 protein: CASSQYLNTEAFF
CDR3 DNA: TGCGCCAGCAGCCAATACTTGAACACTGAAGCTTTCTTT

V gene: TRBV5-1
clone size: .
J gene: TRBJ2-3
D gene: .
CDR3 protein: CASSRDSPGDTQYF
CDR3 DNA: TGCGCCAGCAGCCGGGACTCCCCCGGAGATACGCAGTATTTT

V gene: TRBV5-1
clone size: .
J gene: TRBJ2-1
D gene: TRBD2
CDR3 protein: CASISSGSSYNEQFF
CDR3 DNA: TGCGCCAGCATTTCTAGCGGTAGCTCCTACAATGAGCAGTTCTTT

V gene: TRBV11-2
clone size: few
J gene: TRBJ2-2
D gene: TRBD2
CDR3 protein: CASSFIAGGHGELFF
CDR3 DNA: TGTGCCAGCAGCTTTATAGCGGGAGGACACGGGGAGCTGTTTTTT

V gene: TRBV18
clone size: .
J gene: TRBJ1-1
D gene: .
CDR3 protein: CASSSTGPNTEAFF
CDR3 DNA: TGTGCCAGCTCATCAACAGGGCCCAACACTGAAGCTTTCTTT

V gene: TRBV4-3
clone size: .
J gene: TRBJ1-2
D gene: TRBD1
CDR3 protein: CASSQDSGTGGFYGYTF
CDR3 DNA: TGCGCCAGCAGCCAAGACTCCGGGACAGGGGGCTTCTATGGCTACACCTTC

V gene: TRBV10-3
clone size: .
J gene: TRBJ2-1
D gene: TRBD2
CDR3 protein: CAINPTLAGGYNEQFF
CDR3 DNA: TGTGCCATCAACCCCACCCTAGCGGGAGGTTACAATGAGCAGTTCTTC

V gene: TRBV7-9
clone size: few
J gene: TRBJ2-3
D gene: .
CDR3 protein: CASSLNLAGDTQYF
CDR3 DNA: TGTGCCAGCAGCTTAAACCTAGCAGGAGATACGCAGTATTTT

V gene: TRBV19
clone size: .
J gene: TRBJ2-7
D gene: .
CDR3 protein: CASMYASEQYF
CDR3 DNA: TGTGCCAGTATGTATGCCTCCGAGCAGTACTTC

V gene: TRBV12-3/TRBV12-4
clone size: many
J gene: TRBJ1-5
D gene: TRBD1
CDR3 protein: CASSPGTGRVRPQHF
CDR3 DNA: TGTGCCAGCAGTCCTGGGACAGGACGCGTACGGCCCCAGCATTTT

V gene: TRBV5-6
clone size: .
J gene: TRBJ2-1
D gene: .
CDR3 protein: CASSGTRTSSAYNEQFF
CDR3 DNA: TGTGCCAGCAGCGGAACCCGGACCTCTAGCGCCTACAATGAGCAGTTCTTC

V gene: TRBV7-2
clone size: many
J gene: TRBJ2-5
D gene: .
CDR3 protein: CASSLRLQETQYF
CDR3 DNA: TGTGCCAGCAGCTTACGATTACAAGAGACCCAGTACTTC

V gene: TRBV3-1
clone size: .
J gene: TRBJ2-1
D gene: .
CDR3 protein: CASRGAGYNERQFF
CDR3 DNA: TGTGCCAGTAGGGGAGCGGGTTACAATGAGCGGCAGTTCTTC

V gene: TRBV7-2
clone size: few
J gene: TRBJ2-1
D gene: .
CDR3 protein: CASSSAVYNEQFF
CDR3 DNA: TGTGCCAGCAGCTCCGCGGTGTACAATGAGCAGTTCTTC

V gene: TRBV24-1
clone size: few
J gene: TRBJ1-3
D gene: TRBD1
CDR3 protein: CATSDSRTGGNTIYF
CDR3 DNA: TGTGCCACCAGTGATTCCCGGACAGGAGGAAACACCATATATTTT

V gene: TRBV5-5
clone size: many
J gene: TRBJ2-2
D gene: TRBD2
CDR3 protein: CASSTAGLGTGELFF
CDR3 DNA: TGTGCCAGCAGCACCGCGGGACTAGGAACCGGGGAGCTGTTTTTT

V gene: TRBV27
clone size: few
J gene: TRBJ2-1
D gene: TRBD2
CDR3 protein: CASSLFFGGSGYNEQFF
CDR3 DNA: TGTGCCAGCAGTTTATTTTTTGGCGGGAGTGGGTACAATGAGCAGTTCTTC

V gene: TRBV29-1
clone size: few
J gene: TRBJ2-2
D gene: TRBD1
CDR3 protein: CSVANGTGASGELFF
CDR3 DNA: TGCAGCGTAGCTAACGGGACAGGGGCCTCCGGGGAGCTGTTTTTT

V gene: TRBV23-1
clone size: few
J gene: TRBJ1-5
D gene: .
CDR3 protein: CASSRMGVYSNQPQHF
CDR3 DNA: TGCGCCAGCAGTCGTATGGGAGTTTATAGCAATCAGCCCCAGCATTTT

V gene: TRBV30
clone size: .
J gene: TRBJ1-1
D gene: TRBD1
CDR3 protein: CALGTGAFMNTEAFF
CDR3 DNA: TGTGCTCTCGGGACAGGGGCCTTCATGAACACTGAAGCTTTCTTT

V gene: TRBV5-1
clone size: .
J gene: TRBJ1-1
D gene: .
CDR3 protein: CASSFGPEGTEAFF
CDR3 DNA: TGCGCCAGCAGCTTTGGCCCAGAGGGCACTGAAGCTTTCTTT

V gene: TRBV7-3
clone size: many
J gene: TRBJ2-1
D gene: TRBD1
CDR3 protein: CASSTGGSYNEQFF
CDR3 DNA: TGTGCCAGCAGCACAGGGGGGTCCTACAATGAGCAGTTCTTC

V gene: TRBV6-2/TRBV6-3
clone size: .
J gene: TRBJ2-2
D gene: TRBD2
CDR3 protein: CASSYSTASGSLTGELFF
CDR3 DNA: TGTGCCAGCAGTTACTCGACCGCTAGCGGGAGTCTGACCGGGGAGCTGTTTTTT

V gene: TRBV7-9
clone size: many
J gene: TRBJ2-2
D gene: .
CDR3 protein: CASSLVPAGSANTGELFF
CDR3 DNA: TGTGCCAGCAGCTTAGTCCCTGCCGGGTCAGCGAACACCGGGGAGCTGTTTTTT

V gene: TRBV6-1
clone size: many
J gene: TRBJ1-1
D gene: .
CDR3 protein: CASSEAGTDTEAFF
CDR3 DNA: TGTGCCAGCAGTGAAGCAGGGACGGACACTGAAGCTTTCTTT

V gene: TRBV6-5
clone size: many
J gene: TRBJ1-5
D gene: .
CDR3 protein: CASSSHRLQGQPQHF
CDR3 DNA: TGTGCCAGCAGCTCCCACCGGCTCCAGGGGCAGCCCCAGCATTTT

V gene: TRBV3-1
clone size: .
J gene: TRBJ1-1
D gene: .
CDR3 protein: CASSQRAEAFF
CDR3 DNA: TGTGCCAGCAGTCAGAGGGCTGAAGCTTTCTTT

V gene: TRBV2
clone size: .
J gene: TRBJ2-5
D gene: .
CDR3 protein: CASTLKETQYF
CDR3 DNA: TGTGCCAGCACCCTAAAAGAGACCCAGTACTTC

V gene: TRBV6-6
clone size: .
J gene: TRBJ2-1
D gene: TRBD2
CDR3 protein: CASSYGAGGWNEQFF
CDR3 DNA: TGTGCCAGCAGTTACGGAGCGGGAGGATGGAATGAGCAGTTCTTC

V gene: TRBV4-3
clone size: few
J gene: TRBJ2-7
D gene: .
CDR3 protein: CASSQSSGYEQYF
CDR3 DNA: TGCGCCAGCAGCCAATCTTCGGGGTACGAGCAGTACTTC

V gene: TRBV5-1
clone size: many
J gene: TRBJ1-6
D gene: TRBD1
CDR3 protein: CASSGGQNNSPLHF
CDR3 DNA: TGCGCCAGCAGCGGGGGACAGAATAATTCACCCCTCCACTTT

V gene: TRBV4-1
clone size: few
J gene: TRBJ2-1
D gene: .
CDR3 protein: CASSQWQEGEQFF
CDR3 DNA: TGCGCCAGCAGCCAATGGCAGGAGGGAGAGCAGTTCTTC

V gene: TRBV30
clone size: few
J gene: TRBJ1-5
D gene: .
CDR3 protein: CAWTVGSGGNQPQHF
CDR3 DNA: TGTGCCTGGACTGTCGGTTCAGGGGGCAATCAGCCCCAGCATTTT

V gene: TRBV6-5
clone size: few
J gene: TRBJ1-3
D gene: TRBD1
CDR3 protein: CASSYQRDSGNTIYF
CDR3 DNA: TGTGCCAGCAGTTACCAGCGGGACAGTGGAAACACCATATATTTT

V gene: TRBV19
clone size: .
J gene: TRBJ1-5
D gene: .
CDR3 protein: CASTMDLNMGNQPQHF
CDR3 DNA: TGTGCCAGTACCATGGACCTCAACATGGGCAATCAGCCCCAGCATTTT

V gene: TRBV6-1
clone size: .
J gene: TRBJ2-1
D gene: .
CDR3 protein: CASLRTARSSYNEQFF
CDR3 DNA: TGTGCCAGCCTCCGGACAGCCCGGAGCTCCTACAATGAGCAGTTCTTC

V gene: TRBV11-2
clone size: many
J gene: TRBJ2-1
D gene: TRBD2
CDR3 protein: CASSASGRGTNEQFF
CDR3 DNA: TGTGCCAGCAGCGCGAGCGGGAGGGGAACCAATGAGCAGTTCTTC

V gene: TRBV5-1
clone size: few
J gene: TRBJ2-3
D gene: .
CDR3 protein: CASSLAIGKATDTQYF
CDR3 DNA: TGCGCCAGCAGCTTGGCCATCGGGAAGGCAACAGATACGCAGTATTTT

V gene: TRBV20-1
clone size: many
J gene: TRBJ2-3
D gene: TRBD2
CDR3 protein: CSASGLAGGDTQYF
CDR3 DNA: TGCAGTGCTTCAGGACTAGCGGGAGGGGATACGCAGTATTTT

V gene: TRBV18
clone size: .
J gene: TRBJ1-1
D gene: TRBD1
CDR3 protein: CASSPDRVGTEAFF
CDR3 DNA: TGTGCCAGCTCACCGGACAGGGTGGGCACTGAAGCTTTCTTT

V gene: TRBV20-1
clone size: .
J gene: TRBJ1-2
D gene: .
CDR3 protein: CRATGGIYGYTF
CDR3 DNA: TGCAGGGCAACGGGGGGCATCTATGGCTACACCTTC